Following are 23 T cell receptor beta chains from one sample sequenced in a study of response to subunit inactivated influenza vaccine (dated by TCRdb to the late 2010s). The library was made by RT-PCR. Instrument on record: Illumina HiSeq 2500. The public reads were quality trimmed at Q25 with fastp and then assembled into clones with MiXCR by TCRdb, keeping productive beta chains. Each CDR3 protein gets just one entry, which takes the most common genes and DNA from the rows behind it. For this sample the table gives roughly 700,000 distinct CDR3 sequences, of which about 14% were detected only once. The ten biggest clones cover 6% to 8% of the sample. The source material was PBMCs from blood, sampled around 14 days before vaccination. The receptor source for this set is a man aged 50 or older who received an inactivated influenza vaccine. Donor details come from another sample of the same person, matched by shared clones.

The V call is TRBV28, the J call TRBJ2-3; possibly TRBD1 for D (5 bases). The germline CDR1 and CDR2 sequences are MDHEN and SYDVKM. The ends were cut back, 8 bases at V and 2 bases at J, with 8 bases in the middle. The CDR3 sequence is 12 residues long. The CDR3 loop is CASAGATDTQYF. The DNA of the CDR3 is TGTGCCAGCGCTGGGGCCACAGATACGCAGTATTTT.

This clonotype was recorded many times. The chain joins TRBV5-1 to TRBJ2-2; D uncertain. The germline V gene has CDR1 SGHRS and CDR2 YFSETQ. V lost 0 bases, J lost 6 bases, and 3 bases lay in between. The CDR3 has 12 residues. The CDR3 region has the DNA TGCGCCAGCAGCTTGGGATCCGGGGAGCTGTTTTTT. Amino acids: CASSLGSGELFF.

This clonotype occurred a few times. This chain connects TRBV9 to TRBJ1-1; D is unclear. The CDR3 loop spans 13 amino acids. V gave up 0 bases and J gave up 11 bases, with 14 bases separating them. Germline V gives CDR1 SGDLS, CDR2 YYNGEE. The CDR3 region has the DNA TGTGCCAGCAGCGTAGGTTTTCGGCTGTCGGCTTTCTTT. This encodes CASSVGFRLSAFF.

This clonotype was detected only a few times. The V and J genes are TRBV11-2 and TRBJ2-5; 9 bases line up with TRBD1. The CDR3 sequence is 14 residues long. Germline lookup yields CDR1 SGHAT and CDR2 FQNNGV. V dropped 4 bases and J dropped 1; count of bases not matched to a gene: 1. This CDR3 is CASSWGQGQETQYF. DNA of the CDR3: TGTGCCAGCAGCTGGGGACAGGGCCAAGAGACCCAGTACTTC.

This clonotype was counted between two and nine times. The chain combines TRBV12-3 or TRBV12-4 with TRBJ2-7; 12 bases are a match to TRBD1. V trimming: 8 bases; J trimming: 7 bases; junction bases outside the gene matches: 6. The CDR3 is 13 amino acids. CDR3 DNA sequence: TGTGCCAGCTCGGGACAGGGGGCTGGAGAGCAGTACTTC. Translation: CASSGQGAGEQYF.

The chain carries TRBV10-3 and TRBJ1-1, with D unresolved. Germline loops: CDR1 ENHRY, CDR2 SYGVKD. The CDR3 spans 13 residues. With 10 bases removed from V and 3 bases from J, the gap between germline ends came to 15 bases. The CDR3 spells CATNLKKDTEAFF. CDR3 bases: TGTGCCACAAATCTGAAGAAGGACACTGAAGCTTTCTTT.

The chain uses TRBV7-3 and TRBJ2-1; possibly TRBD1 or TRBD2 for D (5 bases each). Germline V lookup: CDR1 SGHTA, CDR2 FQGTGA. V was pared by 0 bases and J by 0 bases, with 15 bases between. The CDR3 has 18 amino acids. CDR3 region: CASSLTPGASGSYNEQFF. CDR3 in DNA: TGTGCCAGCAGCTTAACCCCCGGGGCCTCCGGCTCCTACAATGAGCAGTTCTTC.

Worth noting for this clonotype: A much larger clone is a single base away; this may be a read error. This chain joins TRBV27 and TRBJ2-5; a possible D gene is TRBD1 (5 bases). V lost 4 bases to trimming and J lost 5 bases, with 14 bases between them. The germline V gene encodes CDR1 MNHEY and CDR2 SMNVEV (reference sequence). CDR3 size: 14 residues. CDR3 loop: CASSSTESDETQYF. The CDR3 DNA follows: TGTGCCAGCAGTTCGACAGAGAGTGATGAGACCCAGTACTTC.

This clonotype has just a few counts. The chain has TRBV7-6 and TRBJ1-6; possibly TRBD1 for D (5 bases). Germline V gene data show CDR1 as SGHVS and CDR2 as FNYEAQ. Trimming took 3 bases from V and 6 from J, leaving 15 bases between them. The CDR3 is made up of 16 amino acids. This CDR3 reads CASSFSQVGGNSPLHF. CDR3 nucleotides: TGTGCCAGCAGCTTTAGCCAGGTGGGGGGTAATTCACCCCTCCACTTT.

The chain couples TRBV5-1 to TRBJ2-5; D not resolved. CDR1 is SGHRS and CDR2 is YFSETQ in the germline V gene. The CDR3 is 15 amino acids. Trimming removed 0 bases at V and 5 bases at J, with 14 bases between. In nucleotides, the CDR3 is TGCGCCAGCAGCTTGGAACCTCTCGCCGGGGAGACCCAGTACTTC. Translated, it gives CASSLEPLAGETQYF.

The table lists this clonotype with a few counts. The gene calls are TRBV6-5 and TRBJ1-1; D remains unclear. From germline, CDR1 is MNHEY and CDR2 SVGAGI. CDR3 size: 15 residues. Trimming took off 3 bases at V and 0 bases at J, with 11 bases between the two ends. The DNA of the CDR3 is TGTGCCAGCAGTTATCTTCTGGGTTTGAACACTGAAGCTTTCTTT. Amino acid sequence: CASSYLLGLNTEAFF.

This clonotype was counted between two and nine times. The gene calls are TRBV5-5 and TRBJ1-6; no clear D gene. The V gene's germline CDR1 is SGHKS and CDR2 YYEKEE (reference sequence). V was trimmed by 4 bases and J by 7 bases, leaving 12 bases between them. CDR3 length equals 14 residues. CDR3 nucleotide sequence: TGTGCCAGCAGCCCACAACCGTTAAATTCACCCCTCCACTTT. This gives the protein CASSPQPLNSPLHF.

The J gene is TRBJ2-2, the V gene TRBV20-1; TRBD1 might be the D (5 bases). Germline loops: CDR1 DFQATT, CDR2 SNEGSKA (reference sequence). This CDR3 is built from 13 residues. CDR3: CSCGRANTGELFF. Written as DNA, the CDR3 is TGCAGCTGCGGCAGGGCAAACACCGGGGAGCTGTTTTTT.

The genes are TRBV20-1 and TRBJ1-4, with 9 bases aligning to TRBD1. V trimming: 0 bases; J trimming: 0 bases; junction bases outside the gene matches: 8. CDR3 length: 18 residues. From germline, CDR1 is DFQATT and CDR2 SNEGSKA (reference sequence). The CDR3 loop is CSARDLGTGSATNEKLFF. The DNA of the CDR3 is TGCAGTGCTAGAGATTTGGGGACAGGGAGTGCAACTAATGAAAAACTGTTTTTT.

Only a few counts were recorded for this clonotype. The chain carries TRBV4-1 and TRBJ2-1; 8 positions match TRBD1. Germline CDR1 reads MGHRA; CDR2 reads YSYEKL. The ends lost 2 bases at V and 4 bases at J; junction bases unmatched: 7. This CDR3 is 16 amino acids long. As DNA, the CDR3 is TGCGCCAGCAGCCAACCCGGGACAGGCAAATACAATGAGCAGTTCTTC. Amino acids: CASSQPGTGKYNEQFF.

This sequence joins TRBV28 and TRBJ2-3; TRBD2 aligns across 10 bases. Looked up from germline, CDR1 is MDHEN and CDR2 is SYDVKM. The CDR3 consists of 16 residues. Trimming cost V 6 bases and J 4 bases; bases outside gene matches: 10. CDR3 nucleotides: TGTGCCAGCAGCTTAGGAGTAGCGGGAGGAGCAGATACGCAGTATTTT. The encoded protein is CASSLGVAGGADTQYF.

The table lists this clonotype with a few counts. The rearrangement joins TRBV10-2 to TRBJ2-7, with D perhaps matching TRBD2 (6 bases). The CDR3 extends over 14 amino acids. Germline loops: CDR1 WSHSY, CDR2 SAAADI. V lost 6 bases, J lost 4 bases, and 16 bases lay in between. The CDR3 is CASREGHQSYEQYF. For the CDR3, the DNA is TGCGCCAGCAGGGAGGGTCATCAGAGTTACGAGCAGTACTTC.

The chain links TRBV4-2 to TRBJ2-3; unclear D gene. The CDR3 spans 15 residues. V was clipped by 2 bases and J by 1 base, with 10 bases between them. CDR1 and CDR2 from the germline V gene are LGHNA and YNFKEQ. CDR3 nucleotides: TGTGCCAGCAGCCAATTGGCGGCGGGCACAGATACGCAGTATTTT. Encoded protein: CASSQLAAGTDTQYF.

The rearrangement links TRBV27 to TRBJ2-1; TRBD2 aligns across 10 bases. The CDR3 covers 15 residues. Germline CDR1 reads MNHEY; CDR2 reads SMNVEV (reference sequence). V gave up 5 bases and J gave up 2 bases; unmatched junction bases: 3. CDR3 sequence (DNA): TGTGCCAGCAGTATTAGCGGGGGGACCTACAATGAGCAGTTCTTC. Translated: CASSISGGTYNEQFF.

The J gene is TRBJ2-2, the V gene TRBV10-3, with 9 bases matching TRBD2. CDR1 and CDR2 from the germline V gene are ENHRY and SYGVKD. There are 15 residues in the CDR3. After removal of 10 bases from V and 7 bases from J, the junction contained 13 bases not matched to a gene. The chain's CDR3 is CATKPGTSRSGELFF. CDR3 in DNA: TGTGCCACGAAGCCCGGGACTAGCAGGAGCGGGGAGCTGTTTTTT.

This clonotype occurred many times. V is TRBV24-1 and J is TRBJ2-3; D unresolved. The germline CDR1 and CDR2 sequences are KGHDR and SFDVKD. V gave up 7 bases and J gave up 2 bases, with 3 bases separating them. The CDR3 sequence is 11 residues long. The DNA for the CDR3 is TGTGCCACCAGCACCACAGATACGCAGTATTTT. This encodes CATSTTDTQYF.

The V gene is TRBV20-1, the J gene TRBJ1-2, with 7 bases aligning to TRBD1. There are 14 residues in the CDR3. The J segment lost 6 bases and the V segment lost 5 bases, leaving 12 bases of the junction unmatched. The germline V gene has CDR1 DFQATT and CDR2 SNEGSKA (reference sequence). The CDR3: CSAAQGQQKNGYTF. CDR3 bases: TGCAGTGCTGCCCAGGGACAGCAGAAGAATGGCTACACCTTC.

The chain couples TRBV27 to TRBJ2-7, with TRBD2 matching 11 bases. The CDR3 totals 15 residues. J gave up 7 bases and V 1 base, and 6 bases lay outside the gene matches. Germline CDR1 MNHEY, CDR2 SMNVEV (reference sequence). CDR3 region: CASSLLTSGEGEQYF. The CDR3 DNA sequence: TGTGCCAGCAGTTTATTGACTAGCGGGGAAGGGGAGCAGTACTTC.